This T cell receptor beta chain was retrieved from a study of blood T cell repertoires in COVID-19. Sequencing used immunoSEQ multiplex PCR; TCRdb keeps in-frame clones, though not all of them. In the table there are some 150,000 clones, around nine tenths of which are singletons. The CDR3 runs 16 residues. The germline V gene encodes CDR1 LNHDA and CDR2 SQIVND (reference sequence). The V gene lost 3 bases and the J gene lost 0 bases, with 12 bases spanning the gap. The sequence was collected from a woman aged 50 to 60 with active or convalescent COVID-19. The chain recombines TRBV19 with TRBJ1-5; no firm D call. Sequenced sample: peripheral blood. The CDR3 coding sequence is TGTGCCAGTAGTATGACACAATCGTATAGCAATCAGCCCCAGCATTTT. Protein sequence: CASSMTQSYSNQPQHF.